This T cell receptor beta chain is drawn from a study of blood T cell repertoires in COVID-19. For the study at large: The United States, Italy and Spain provided the acute and convalescent COVID-19 samples.

Here immunoSEQ multiplex PCR was the method, and the copy in TCRdb shows in-frame clones only, minus some. The sample lists fewer than 350,000 clones; 91% were seen once. CDR3 length: 17 amino acids. Looked up from germline, CDR1 is LNHDA and CDR2 is SQIVND (reference sequence). Trimming took 5 bases from V and 7 from J; bases not matched to a gene: 18. This clone has only one observation. The sequenced material came from PBMCs or T cells enriched from blood (not recorded which). The source is a man in his forties who had been exposed to COVID-19. V and J are TRBV19 and TRBJ1-2, with TRBD1 matching over 8 bases. CDR3 bases: TGTGCCAGTAGTCGAATCCAGGGGGCTTTGGAGAGTGGTGGCTACACCTTC. Protein: CASSRIQGALESGGYTF.